The next 23 T cell receptor beta chains were all read from a single sample in a study of T cell repertoires in cytomegalovirus infection. TCRdb itself ran the reads through MiXCR, one entry per CDR3 protein. The data contain more than 250,000 distinct CDR3 sequences, roughly 25% of them singletons. The antigens these receptors bind are not known. Sequencing used cultured PBMCs, obtained from culture after CMV antigen stimulation. These receptors came from a human donor in good health (CMV status not recorded). Some clones in this sample may be carry-over from other donors' samples.

The V call is TRBV7-2, the J call TRBJ2-7; TRBD2 aligns across 9 bases. Germline CDR1 SGHTA, CDR2 FQGNSA. The ends lost 4 bases at V and 0 bases at J; junction bases unmatched: 4. The CDR3 has 15 residues. CDR3 sequence (DNA): TGTGCCAGCAGCTCATTAGCGGGAGCCTCCTACGAGCAGTACGTC. Amino acids: CASSSLAGASYEQYV.

This CDR3 is CASSPWSGNVYEQYV. The CDR3 DNA follows: TGTGCCAGCAGCCCCTGGAGTGGGAACGTGTACGAGCAGTACGTC. The chain uses TRBV11-1 and TRBJ2-7; D unresolved. CDR3 length equals 15 residues. V lost 5 bases and J lost 4, with 18 bases in between. CDR1 and CDR2 from the germline V gene are SGHAT and FQDESV (reference sequence).

Note on this clonotype: This sequence may be a read error, since a much larger clone differs from it by one base. The genes are TRBV7-6 and TRBJ2-1; the D gene is possibly TRBD2 (6 bases). From germline, CDR1 is SGHVS and CDR2 FNYEAQ. This CDR3 has 20 amino acids. The V end lost 1 base, the J end lost 0 bases, and 22 bases lay between the germline ends. In nucleotides, the CDR3 is TGTGCCAGCAGCTTAGTAGGGGTTTGGCAGGAGGGGAGCTCCTACAATGAGCAGTTCTTC. Amino acids: CASSLVGVWQEGSSYNEQFF.

This clonotype appeared a few times. This sequence joins TRBV6-5 and TRBJ2-7, with TRBD1 as a possible D gene (5 bases). The germline CDR1 and CDR2 sequences are MNHEY and SVGAGI. The CDR3 totals 14 residues. V was clipped by 2 bases and J by 6 bases, with 14 bases between them. The CDR3 is CASSYEPTVVEQYF. Here the CDR3 DNA reads TGTGCCAGCAGTTACGAGCCGACAGTGGTCGAGCAGTACTTC.

In its sample, this clonotype was seen once. J is TRBJ1-2 and V is TRBV20-1, with a tentative D call TRBD1 (5 bases). The CDR3 length is 13 residues. Germline V gene lookup returns CDR1 DFQATT and CDR2 SNEGSKA (reference sequence). Trimming took 4 bases from V and 4 from J, leaving 13 bases between them. The CDR3 nucleotides are TGCAGTGCTAACCAGGGTTTCGGCTATGGCTACACCTTC. It codes for CSANQGFGYGYTF.

V usage is TRBV20-1 and J usage is TRBJ2-2; 7 bases map to TRBD2. The CDR3 is 14 residues long. Germline CDR1 DFQATT, CDR2 SNEGSKA (reference sequence). Trimming at V came to 2 bases and at J to 4 bases, leaving 4 bases not matched to a gene. This CDR3 reads CSARKPGGTGELFF. Written as DNA, the CDR3 is TGCAGTGCTAGAAAGCCGGGGGGCACCGGGGAGCTGTTTTTT.

This chain connects TRBV28 to TRBJ1-5, with D uncertain. Germline CDR1 reads MDHEN; CDR2 reads SYDVKM. There are 14 residues in the CDR3. The V and J ends lost 1 base and 3 bases respectively, with 7 bases between them. CDR3 amino acids: CASSLYGLNQPQHF. The CDR3 nucleotides are TGTGCCAGCAGTTTATACGGACTCAATCAGCCCCAGCATTTT.

The chain recombines TRBV20-1 with TRBJ2-1; the match to TRBD2 covers 11 bases. Germline values: CDR1 DFQATT, CDR2 SNEGSKA (reference sequence). This CDR3 is 17 amino acids long. The V segment lost 0 bases and the J segment 7 bases; nucleotides outside the gene matches: 11. The CDR3 region has the DNA TGCAGTGCTAGAGACCCCTTAACTAGCGGGAGACGGAATGAGCAGTTCTTC. Translation: CSARDPLTSGRRNEQFF.

This clonotype was seen more than once but under ten times. The J gene is TRBJ2-5, the V gene TRBV7-9; D unclear. With 0 bases removed from V and 0 bases from J, the gap between germline ends came to 8 bases. Germline-derived CDR1 and CDR2 are SEHNR and FQNEAQ (reference sequence). The CDR3 is 15 amino acids. The CDR3 DNA reads as TGTGCCAGCAGCTTAGCCTCCAGCCACCAAGAGACCCAGTACTTC. Amino acids: CASSLASSHQETQYF.

This clonotype has ten or more counts. The rearrangement joins TRBV7-2 to TRBJ2-1; 14 bases line up with TRBD2. The CDR3 spans 17 residues. V trimming: 5 bases; J trimming: 8 bases; junction bases outside the gene matches: 11. Germline CDR1 SGHTA, CDR2 FQGNSA. CDR3 amino acids: CASSPRLAGGFIDEQFF. The CDR3 DNA follows: TGTGCCAGCAGCCCGCGACTAGCGGGAGGGTTTATTGATGAGCAGTTCTTC.

The rearrangement uses TRBV19 and TRBJ2-2; TRBD1 might be the D (5 bases). The CDR3 loop spans 14 amino acids. Trimming took off 4 bases at V and 5 bases at J, with 11 bases between the two ends. From germline, CDR1 is LNHDA and CDR2 SQIVND (reference sequence). In nucleotides, the CDR3 is TGTGCCAGTAGTACAGGGTCTCGGACCGGGGAGCTGTTTTTT. Encoded protein: CASSTGSRTGELFF.

This clonotype has only a few counts. This sequence joins TRBV6-2 or TRBV6-3 and TRBJ2-6, with 8 bases that match TRBD1. This CDR3 contains 17 residues. Unmatched junction bases numbered 11, after V lost 7 bases and J lost 3 bases. Germline V lookup: CDR1 MNHEY, CDR2 SVGEGT. The CDR3 sequence: CASNVRDRGFGANVLTF. CDR3 in DNA: TGTGCCAGCAACGTCCGAGACAGGGGTTTTGGGGCCAACGTCCTGACTTTC.

The chain couples TRBV7-6 to TRBJ1-2, with a weak D call TRBD1 (6 bases). Germline V gene lookup returns CDR1 SGHVS and CDR2 FNYEAQ. V lost 4 bases to trimming and J lost 8 bases, with 20 bases between them. This CDR3 has 15 residues. The CDR3, as DNA: TGTGCCAGCAGCTCCACTCGTGCAGGGGTTCTCGGCTACACCTTC. It specifies CASSSTRAGVLGYTF.

This clonotype was observed a few times. V and J are TRBV7-3 and TRBJ2-2; no clear D. The CDR3 length is 14 residues. CDR1 is SGHTA, CDR2 FQGTGA, per germline. Trimming removed 6 bases at V and 7 bases at J, with 15 bases between. CDR3 nucleotide sequence: TGTGCCAGCAGGTCGCGACCGTATTTCGGGGAGCTGTTTTTT. Its translation: CASRSRPYFGELFF.

This clonotype showed up many times. This sequence joins TRBV7-8 and TRBJ2-3, with 8 bases matching TRBD2. This CDR3 is 16 amino acids long. V shed 2 bases, J shed 1 base, and the junction held 5 bases outside the gene matches. CDR1 and CDR2 from the germline V gene are SGHVS and FQNEAQ. CDR3 sequence reads: CASSLKAGAGTDTQYF. The CDR3 nucleotides read TGTGCCAGCAGCTTAAAAGCGGGAGCAGGCACAGATACGCAGTATTTT.

This clonotype showed up just a few times. The V call is TRBV5-6, the J call TRBJ1-1; D gene uncertain. Germline V CDR1 and CDR2: SGHDT, YYEEEE. The CDR3 extends over 11 amino acids. V lost 3 bases to trimming and J lost 3 bases, with 3 bases between them. This chain's CDR3 is CASSSDTEAFF. The CDR3 DNA is TGTGCCAGCAGCTCGGACACTGAAGCTTTCTTT. Full variable domain (outside the CDR3, taken from reference TRBV5-6 and TRBJ1-1): DAGVTQSPTHLIKTRGQQVTLRCSPKSGHDTVSWYQQALGQGPQFIFQYYEEEERQRGNFPDRFSGHQFPNYSSELNVNALLLGDSALYLCASSSDTEAFFGQGTRLTVV.

The sample holds a few counts of this clonotype. This CDR3 reads CASRTRYNEQFF. The CDR3 bases are TGTGCCAGTAGGACCAGGTACAATGAGCAGTTCTTC. The chain couples TRBV19 to TRBJ2-1; D gene uncertain. CDR3 length: 12 amino acids. With 6 bases removed from V and 4 bases from J, the gap between germline ends came to 7 bases. Germline-derived CDR1 and CDR2 are LNHDA and SQIVND (reference sequence).

This rearrangement joins TRBV4-2 to TRBJ1-2; no definite D call. Trimming shortened V by 1 base and J by 2 bases, and 8 bases separated the two germline ends. The CDR3 runs 14 residues. The germline gives CDR1 LGHNA, CDR2 YNFKEQ. The CDR3 loop is CASSQVDANYGYTF. The DNA of the CDR3 is TGTGCCAGCAGCCAAGTTGACGCAAACTATGGCTACACCTTC.

This clonotype was observed at least ten times. The chain carries TRBV7-2 and TRBJ2-1; no clear D. This CDR3 region has 12 residues. The V gene lost 5 bases and the J gene lost 10 bases, with 12 bases spanning the gap. Germline V gene sequence: CDR1 SGHTA, CDR2 FQGNSA. DNA of the CDR3: TGTGCCAGCAGCCCTATGTGGGGAGAGCAGTTCTTC. Its translation is CASSPMWGEQFF.

Only a few counts were recorded for this clonotype. The chain has TRBV5-1 and TRBJ2-3; the D gene is possibly TRBD1 (5 bases). The CDR3 length is 13 residues. The V end was cut by 4 bases, the J end by 6 bases, with 12 bases between. Germline V CDR1 and CDR2: SGHRS, YFSETQ. In DNA form, the CDR3 reads TGCGCCAGCAGCACAGGACATCCCGATACGCAGTATTTT. Protein sequence: CASSTGHPDTQYF.

The chain uses TRBV20-1 and TRBJ1-2; D remains unclear. Germline V gene lookup returns CDR1 DFQATT and CDR2 SNEGSKA (reference sequence). Trimming removed 3 bases at V and 8 bases at J, with 19 bases between. This CDR3 comprises 14 residues. CDR3 protein: CSASPAIGQKGYTF. CDR3 in DNA: TGCAGTGCTAGCCCAGCTATCGGCCAGAAGGGCTACACCTTC.

V is TRBV28 and J is TRBJ2-1; D is uncertain. The CDR3 covers 12 residues. V was shortened by 5 bases and J by 8 bases, with 10 bases between the two germline ends. Germline CDR1 reads MDHEN; CDR2 reads SYDVKM. The CDR3 region has the DNA TGTGCCAGCAGTCAGGATTGGGATGAGCAGTTCTTC. Translating it yields CASSQDWDEQFF. Using reference TRBV28 and TRBJ2-1 for the parts outside the CDR3, the full variable domain is DVKVTQSSRYLVKRTGEKVFLECVQDMDHENMFWYRQDPGLGLRLIYFSYDVKMKEKGDIPEGYSVSREKKERFSLILESASTNQTSMYLCASSQDWDEQFFGPGTRLTVL.

This clonotype was seen at least ten times. V and J are TRBV12-3 or TRBV12-4 and TRBJ1-2; TRBD1 is a possible D gene (6 bases). The CDR3 runs to 14 residues. Trimming took off 5 bases at V and 2 bases at J, with 12 bases between the two ends. CDR3 bases: TGTGCCAGCAGTCCCAGGGGACCCAACTATGGCTACACCTTC. This translates into CASSPRGPNYGYTF.